The 29 T cell receptor beta chains given below trace back to one sample, sequenced in a study of CD8+CD57+ T cells in acquired aplastic anemia. All sequencing subjects had displayed CD8+CD57+ cell expansion on flow cytometry. The use of genomic DNA as template underpinned the TCR beta VDJ and CDR3 profiling. Via MiXCR, TCRdb re-called the reads, giving one row per CDR3 protein. The table includes 190,000 or so distinct CDR3 sequences, roughly half detected once. Sequencing input: sorted CD4+, CD8+, or CD8+CD57+ T cells (not recorded which) from PBMCs. Receptors originate from a human donor with aplastic anemia.

This clonotype has at least ten counts. The chain combines TRBV5-6 with TRBJ1-3; no clear D gene. This CDR3 region has 16 residues. Trimming cost V 0 bases and J 4 bases, with 14 bases left between them. Germline V gene data show CDR1 as SGHDT and CDR2 as YYEEEE. In DNA, the CDR3 is TGTGCCAGCAGCTTGGTCCGCTTGGGGTTGGGAAACACCATATATTTT. As protein: CASSLVRLGLGNTIYF.

The chain combines TRBV5-1 with TRBJ2-5; D possibly corresponds to TRBD2 (6 bases). The CDR3 is 15 residues long. Germline loops: CDR1 SGHRS, CDR2 YFSETQ. Trimming cost V 0 bases and J 3 bases, with 12 bases left between them. The CDR3 DNA follows: TGCGCCAGCAGCTTGGTAGGGACTCCGAAAGAGACCCAGTACTTC. As protein: CASSLVGTPKETQYF.

This clonotype showed up many times. This chain connects TRBV19 to TRBJ1-2; tentatively, D is TRBD1 (5 bases). V was shortened by 10 bases and J by 8 bases, with 35 bases between the two germline ends. Germline assignment: CDR1 LNHDA and CDR2 SQIVND (reference sequence). The CDR3 contains 18 residues. In DNA, the CDR3 is TGTGCCACTACCGCGCCGCGGCGGGGCCCCTCCACGTCTATGGGCTACACCTTC. Translating gives CATTAPRRGPSTSMGYTF.

This clonotype has only one observation. The chain joins TRBV4-2 to TRBJ2-3, with D possibly TRBD1 on 5 matching bases. This CDR3 has 15 amino acids. V lost 0 bases to trimming and J lost 4 bases, with 11 bases between them. Per the germline V gene, CDR1 is LGHNA and CDR2 is YNFKEQ. CDR3 protein: CASSQDWQGADTQYF. As DNA, the CDR3 is TGTGCCAGCAGCCAAGATTGGCAGGGCGCAGATACGCAGTATTTT.

This chain's CDR3 is CASSLAGDHSYEQYF. As DNA, the CDR3 is TGTGCCAGCAGCTTAGCGGGGGACCACTCCTACGAGCAGTACTTC. The chain employs TRBV7-8 and TRBJ2-7; perhaps D is TRBD1 or TRBD2 (5 bases each). Germline V gene sequence: CDR1 SGHVS, CDR2 FQNEAQ. The CDR3 spans 15 residues. Trimming removed 0 bases from V and 0 bases from J, with 9 bases in between.

In this sample, this clonotype turned up many times. V usage is TRBV7-2 and J usage is TRBJ1-4, with D maybe TRBD1 (5 bases). The CDR3 loop spans 16 amino acids. CDR1 and CDR2 (germline): SGHTA, FQGNSA. Trimming took 0 bases from V and 4 from J, leaving 12 bases between them. This chain's CDR3 is CASSLAGRSLNEKLFF. The CDR3 DNA follows: TGTGCCAGCAGCTTAGCGGGGCGCAGCCTTAATGAAAAACTGTTTTTT.

This clonotype was picked up many times. The rearrangement links TRBV5-1 to TRBJ1-1; D is perhaps TRBD1 (5 bases). The CDR3 is 14 amino acids. CDR1 SGHRS and CDR2 YFSETQ come from the germline V gene. Trimming shortened V by 0 bases and J by 0 bases, and 6 bases separated the two germline ends. Here the CDR3 reads CASSLGGVNTEAFF. CDR3 coding DNA: TGCGCCAGCAGCTTGGGAGGGGTGAACACTGAAGCTTTCTTT.

The chain combines TRBV10-2 with TRBJ2-7; D call uncertain. Trimming removed 2 bases at V and 1 base at J, with 9 bases between. This CDR3 is 14 amino acids long. Germline values: CDR1 WSHSY, CDR2 SAAADI. The CDR3, as DNA: TGCGCCAGCAGTGAGGTTGCGCCTTCCTACGAGCAGTACTTC. It specifies CASSEVAPSYEQYF.

The chain recombines TRBV25-1 with TRBJ1-6, with D possibly matching TRBD1 (5 bases). Trimming cost V 8 bases and J 8 bases, with 16 bases left between them. CDR1 is MGHDK and CDR2 is SYGVNS in the germline V gene. The CDR3 length is 14 residues. The DNA of the CDR3 is TGTGCCAGCGCCTCGGCAGGGAGAGATTCACCCCTCCACTTT. Its translation: CASASAGRDSPLHF.

J is TRBJ1-4 and V is TRBV5-1; a weak D match, TRBD1 (6 bases). The germline gives CDR1 SGHRS, CDR2 YFSETQ. The CDR3 extends over 14 amino acids. Trimming cost V 4 bases and J 5 bases, with 12 bases left between them. The CDR3 DNA reads TGCGCCAGCAGCCCGACAGGCCGAAATGAAAAACTGTTTTTT. This translates into CASSPTGRNEKLFF.

In regard to this clonotype: A much more abundant neighbour one base away suggests this may be a read error. The J gene is TRBJ2-3, the V gene TRBV2, with D unresolved. Germline V CDR1 and CDR2: SNHLY, FYNNEI. CDR3 length equals 12 residues. CDR3 residues: CASSAGTDTRYF. CDR3 nucleotides: TGTGCCAGCAGTGCAGGCACAGATACGCGGTATTTT.

The chain recombines TRBV10-2 with TRBJ2-7; TRBD1 matches at 7 bases. The CDR3 has 13 residues. The V gene end was trimmed by 6 bases and the J gene end by 3 bases; junction bases not matched to a gene: 5. Germline V lookup: CDR1 WSHSY, CDR2 SAAADI. This CDR3 is CASRAGTVYEQYF. In nucleotides, the CDR3 is TGCGCCAGCAGAGCCGGGACAGTCTACGAGCAGTACTTC.

This clonotype was detected many times. DNA of the CDR3: TGCAGCGTTGAAGACAGTAACTATGGCTACACCTTC. This translates into CSVEDSNYGYTF. V usage is TRBV29-1 and J usage is TRBJ1-2; D is uncertain. This CDR3 has 12 residues. V lost 0 bases to trimming and J lost 1 base, with 3 bases between them. CDR1 is SQVTM and CDR2 is ANQGSEA in the germline V gene. Drawing the rest from reference TRBV29-1 and TRBJ1-2, the complete variable domain is SAVISQKPSRDICQRGTSLTIQCQVDSQVTMMFWYRQQPGQSLTLIATANQGSEATYESGFVIDKFPISRPNLTFSTLTVSNMSPEDSSIYLCSVEDSNYGYTFGSGTRLTVV.

J is TRBJ1-1 and V is TRBV28; 8 nucleotides line up with TRBD1. With 5 bases clipped from V and 3 bases from J, the junction kept 8 bases outside the gene matches. Looked up from germline, CDR1 is MDHEN and CDR2 is SYDVKM. This CDR3 region has 15 residues. CDR3 nucleotide sequence: TGTGCCAGCAGTGGACAGGGCGAGGTGTACACTGAAGCTTTCTTT. Amino acid sequence: CASSGQGEVYTEAFF.

The chain is built from TRBV30 and TRBJ2-2; TRBD1 might be the D (5 bases). The V end was cut by 7 bases, the J end by 9 bases, with 18 bases between. CDR1 and CDR2 (germline): GTSNPN, SVGIG (reference sequence). The CDR3 consists of 13 residues. Written as DNA, the CDR3 is TGTGCCTCAGGGATGGGGTTGGGCCGGGAGCTGTTTTTT. The encoded protein is CASGMGLGRELFF.

The rearrangement joins TRBV29-1 to TRBJ2-7; the match to TRBD1 covers 8 bases. The CDR3 contains 15 residues. The germline CDR1 and CDR2 sequences are SQVTM and ANQGSEA. Trimming cost V 4 bases and J 5 bases; bases outside gene matches: 13. The CDR3 reads CSVGAPGQGADEQYF. CDR3 in DNA: TGCAGCGTTGGAGCCCCAGGGCAGGGGGCCGACGAGCAGTACTTC.

V gene TRBV5-6 combines with J gene TRBJ1-5; no firm D call. Germline V lookup: CDR1 SGHDT, CDR2 YYEEEE. This CDR3 comprises 15 residues. V was pared by 4 bases and J by 5 bases, with 16 bases between. The CDR3 nucleotides read TGTGCCAGCAGCCATTGGGAGACCAACTATCAGCCCCAGCATTTT. As protein: CASSHWETNYQPQHF.

This clonotype showed up many times. CDR3 in DNA: TGTGCCAGCAGCTATAATGACAGGATTAACACTGAAGCTTTCTTT. It is translated as CASSYNDRINTEAFF. The genes are TRBV13 and TRBJ1-1; the D gene is possibly TRBD1 (6 bases). The V end lost 4 bases, the J end lost 2 bases, and 14 bases lay between the germline ends. Germline lookup yields CDR1 PRHDT and CDR2 FYEKMQ (reference sequence). This CDR3 spans 15 amino acids.

This clonotype was detected a few times. The chain has TRBV28 and TRBJ2-6; TRBD1 aligns across 7 bases. With 9 bases clipped from V and 0 bases from J, the junction kept 5 bases outside the gene matches. This CDR3 comprises 15 residues. From germline, CDR1 is MDHEN and CDR2 SYDVKM. CDR3 sequence reads: CASTGTASGANVLTF. DNA for the CDR3: TGTGCCAGTACCGGGACAGCCTCTGGGGCCAACGTCCTGACTTTC.

The chain uses TRBV9 and TRBJ2-5; D perhaps matches TRBD2 (6 bases). This CDR3 spans 16 amino acids. Trimming left V 1 base short and J 3 bases short, with 16 bases between. The V gene's germline CDR1 is SGDLS and CDR2 YYNGEE. The CDR3 sequence is CASSVQAGAGKETQYF. CDR3 bases: TGTGCCAGCAGCGTACAAGCGGGTGCGGGGAAAGAGACCCAGTACTTC.

This clonotype was recorded at least ten times. The chain is built from TRBV7-2 and TRBJ2-2; D might be TRBD1 or TRBD2, each matching 5 bases. The V gene's germline CDR1 is SGHTA and CDR2 FQGNSA. V lost 1 base, J lost 2 bases, and 8 bases lay in between. This CDR3 is built from 15 residues. For the CDR3, the DNA is TGTGCCAGCAGCTTAGAGGGGACCAACACCGGGGAGCTGTTTTTT. Translating it yields CASSLEGTNTGELFF.

This clonotype was seen a handful of times. The V gene is TRBV5-3, the J gene TRBJ2-6; D tentatively fits TRBD1 or TRBD2 (5 bases each). TRBV5-3 is recorded as an ORF, its role being uncertain. The CDR3 has 13 amino acids. CDR3 coding DNA: TGTGCAGGGGCGGGCTCTGGGGCCAACGTCCTGACTTTC. It is translated as CAGAGSGANVLTF.

This clonotype was observed many times. This sequence joins TRBV5-1 and TRBJ2-5; D not certain. With 4 bases removed from V and 3 bases from J, the gap between germline ends came to 4 bases. Per the germline V gene, CDR1 is SGHRS and CDR2 is YFSETQ. The CDR3 is made up of 11 amino acids. The CDR3 is CASSKKETQYF. The CDR3, as DNA: TGCGCCAGCAGCAAAAAAGAGACCCAGTACTTC.

With respect to this clonotype: It is likely a read error, because the conserved phenylalanine at the end of the CDR3 is missing. The V and J genes are TRBV3-1 and TRBJ2-1, with TRBD1 matching over 7 bases. Germline CDR1 is LGHDT and CDR2 is YNNKEL (reference sequence). This CDR3 has 14 amino acids. With V trimmed by 3 bases and J by 8 bases, 7 bases remained unmatched. The CDR3 spells CASSHFDRADEQFL. CDR3 bases: TGTGCCAGCAGCCATTTCGACAGGGCGGATGAGCAGTTCCTC.

The count of this clonotype is one. The chain has TRBV7-9 and TRBJ1-3, with 7 nucleotides matching TRBD1. The CDR3 loop spans 15 amino acids. J was trimmed by 2 bases and V by 5 bases; bases with no gene match: 6. The germline gives CDR1 SEHNR, CDR2 FQNEAQ (reference sequence). The CDR3, as DNA: TGTGCCAGCAGCCTTGACAGGGAGGCTGGAAACACCATATATTTT. It yields the protein CASSLDREAGNTIYF.

The V call is TRBV11-2, the J call TRBJ2-7, with D possibly being TRBD1 or TRBD2 (5 bases each). The CDR3 contains 16 residues. V was cut by 1 base and J by 6 bases, with 19 bases left in between. Germline lookup yields CDR1 SGHAT and CDR2 FQNNGV. The DNA for the CDR3 is TGTGCCAGCAGCTTAGGATTGGCAGGGACGAACACCGAGCAGTACTTC. It translates to CASSLGLAGTNTEQYF.

The V gene is TRBV29-1, the J gene TRBJ1-6, with D unresolved. The CDR3 runs to 11 residues. The germline V and J ends were trimmed by 8 bases and 7 bases, with 9 bases remaining between them. CDR1 is SQVTM, CDR2 ANQGSEA, per germline. DNA for the CDR3: TGCAGCTTAGGTCGGAATTCACCCCTCCACTTT. It codes for CSLGRNSPLHF.

This clonotype has a count of ten or more. The genes are TRBV7-8 and TRBJ1-3, with D possibly being TRBD1 (5 bases). The V end lost 1 base, the J end lost 0 bases, and 10 bases lay between the germline ends. CDR1 is SGHVS, CDR2 FQNEAQ, per germline. This CDR3 contains 16 residues. CDR3 nucleotide sequence: TGTGCCAGCAGCTTAGTAGACAGAACCTCTGGAAACACCATATATTTT. Amino acids: CASSLVDRTSGNTIYF. The full variable domain, rest sourced from reference TRBV7-8 and TRBJ1-3, is GAGVSQSPRYKVAKRGQDVALRCDPISGHVSLFWYQQALGQGPEFLTYFQNEAQLDKSGLPSDRFFAERPEGSVSTLKIQRTQQEDSAVYLCASSLVDRTSGNTIYFGEGSWLTVV.

The rearrangement joins TRBV3-1 to TRBJ2-3; 8 bases match TRBD2. This CDR3 comprises 15 residues. Trimming cost V 4 bases and J 1 base; bases outside gene matches: 4. Per the germline V gene, CDR1 is LGHDT and CDR2 is YNNKEL (reference sequence). The CDR3 coding sequence is TGTGCCAGCAGCCCTCTAGCGGGTCGCACAGATACGCAGTATTTT. This gives the protein CASSPLAGRTDTQYF.